The rows below give T cell receptor beta chains drawn from one sample of a study of blood T cell repertoires in COVID-19. Sequenced by immunoSEQ multiplex PCR; TCRdb stores in-frame clones only, minus some. The table shows roughly 200,000 clones, with 87% occurring only once. The sample comprised PBMCs or T cells enriched from blood (not recorded which). The receptors come from a man between 18 and 35 years old with acute COVID-19. CDR3s include the opening cysteine and the closing phenylalanine or tryptophan. The D gene is left open where the match is weak. Size tells how often a clone was seen (once, few, many) or the class of an expanded clone, and some rows leave it out.

clone_size j_call d_call v_call cdr3_aa cdr3_nt
. TRBJ2-3 . TRBV7-3 CASSRNPREYRGDTQYF TGTGCCAGCAGCAGAAATCCCCGGGAGTATAGGGGAGATACGCAGTATTTT
. TRBJ2-7 . TRBV6-5 CASSYTAGSYEQYF TGTGCCAGCAGTTACACGGCAGGGTCCTACGAGCAGTACTTC
. TRBJ2-2 TRBD2 TRBV29-1 CSVDTGTSNTGELFF TGCAGCGTGGATACCGGGACTAGTAACACCGGGGAGCTGTTTTTT
. TRBJ1-5 TRBD1 TRBV6-5 CASRVQGASNQPQHF TGTGCCAGCAGGGTACAGGGGGCCAGCAATCAGCCCCAGCATTTT
. TRBJ2-1 . TRBV6-5 CASSPTPLGGDEQFF TGTGCCAGCAGCCCCACACCCCTAGGCGGGGATGAGCAGTTCTTC
. TRBJ2-7 TRBD2 TRBV27 CASSSVGREGRYEQYF TGTGCCAGCAGTTCAGTGGGGCGGGAGGGCCGCTACGAGCAGTACTTC
. TRBJ1-1 . TRBV7-3 CASSLQIMNTEAFF TGTGCCAGCAGCTTACAGATCATGAACACTGAAGCTTTCTTT
. TRBJ1-2 TRBD1 TRBV10-3 CAISARGIDGYTF TGTGCCATCAGTGCCAGGGGGATAGATGGCTACACCTTC
. TRBJ2-3 . TRBV7-2 CASSPLSRGDTQYF TGTGCCAGCAGCCCCCTAAGCCGGGGAGATACGCAGTATTTT
. TRBJ1-1 . TRBV5-1 CASSLSGMSEAFF TGCGCCAGCAGCTTGTCGGGAATGTCTGAAGCTTTCTTT
. TRBJ1-1 . TRBV3-1/TRBV3-2 CASSQDSGTEAFF TGTGCCAGCAGCCAAGACAGCGGTACTGAAGCTTTCTTT
. TRBJ1-2 . TRBV11-3 CASSLEGWQGNGYTF TGTGCCAGCAGCTTAGAAGGGTGGCAGGGGAATGGCTACACCTTC
. TRBJ2-7 TRBD2 TRBV4-3 CASSLSAGGPHYEQYF TGCGCCAGCAGCCTGTCGGCGGGAGGGCCTCATTACGAGCAGTACTTC
. TRBJ1-1 . TRBV9 CASSVGGDTEAFF TGTGCCAGCAGCGTAGGGGGAGACACTGAAGCTTTCTTT
. TRBJ1-1 TRBD1 TRBV14 CASSHPRGLNTEAFF TGTGCCAGCAGCCACCCCAGGGGGCTGAACACTGAAGCTTTCTTT
. TRBJ1-6 . TRBV30 CAWSVGGSYNSPLHF TGTGCCTGGAGTGTAGGGGGTTCCTATAATTCACCCCTCCACTTT
. TRBJ1-2 . TRBV28 CASSLSRGTYGYTF TGTGCCAGCAGTTTATCAAGGGGAACCTATGGCTACACCTTC
. TRBJ2-3 TRBD1 TRBV7-9 CASSPGTGGTDTQYF TGTGCCAGCAGCCCCGGGACAGGGGGCACAGATACGCAGTATTTT
. TRBJ2-1 . TRBV7-9 CASSFRRSLSSYNEQFF TGTGCCAGCAGCTTTAGGAGGTCCCTAAGCTCCTACAATGAGCAGTTCTTC
. TRBJ1-1 . TRBV7-3 CASSSPRNTEAFF TGTGCCAGCAGCTCGCCGCGAAACACTGAAGCTTTCTTT
. TRBJ2-1 . TRBV19 CASKFGGSNEQFF TGTGCCAGTAAGTTTGGAGGGAGCAATGAGCAGTTCTTC
once TRBJ2-1 . TRBV27 CASSWAGQTNEQFF TGTGCCAGCAGTTGGGCGGGACAGACCAATGAGCAGTTCTTC
. TRBJ2-7 TRBD2 TRBV30 CAWRTGLAGDEQYF TGTGCCTGGAGGACAGGGCTAGCGGGAGACGAGCAGTACTTC
once TRBJ2-7 TRBD1 TRBV11-1 CASSLMTGDVYEQYF TGTGCCAGCAGCTTGATGACAGGGGATGTCTACGAGCAGTACTTC
. TRBJ1-3 . TRBV19 CASTNGQLSGNTIYF TGTGCCAGTACCAATGGACAGCTCTCTGGAAACACCATATATTTT
. TRBJ2-3 . TRBV5-8 CASRAGAGTDTQYF TGTGCCAGCAGGGCAGGGGCGGGCACAGATACGCAGTATTTT
. TRBJ2-3 TRBD2 TRBV28 CASSSTGLAGGPSTDTQYF TGTGCCAGCAGTTCAACTGGACTAGCGGGAGGCCCAAGCACAGATACGCAGTATTTT
. TRBJ2-7 TRBD2 TRBV4-1 CASSQDFGGVPSYEQYF TGCGCCAGCAGCCAAGATTTTGGGGGGGTACCCTCCTACGAGCAGTACTTC
. TRBJ1-4 TRBD1 TRBV30 CAWSLTGTVNEKLFF TGTGCCTGGAGTTTAACGGGGACAGTTAATGAAAAACTGTTTTTT
once TRBJ2-3 TRBD2 TRBV9 CASSAGLAGLQDTQYF TGTGCCAGCAGCGCGGGACTAGCGGGACTGCAAGATACGCAGTATTTT
. TRBJ2-1 TRBD2 TRBV7-3 CASSLTFTSGKFF TGTGCCAGCAGCTTAACGTTTACTAGCGGGAAGTTCTTC
. TRBJ1-1 . TRBV21-1 CASSKGGENTEAFF TGTGCCAGCAGCAAAGGAGGAGAGAACACTGAAGCTTTCTTT
. TRBJ1-1 TRBD1 TRBV2 CASSGQGAEAFF TGTGCCAGCAGCGGACAGGGGGCTGAAGCTTTCTTT
. TRBJ1-4 . TRBV10-3 CAIAAATENRKKLFF TGTGCCATCGCAGCGGCGACCGAAAATAGGAAAAAACTGTTTTTT
once TRBJ2-1 TRBD2 TRBV24-1 CATSDLQPTSGRAPGSYNEQFF TGTGCCACCAGTGATCTACAACCGACTAGCGGGAGGGCCCCGGGCTCCTACAATGAGCAGTTCTTC
once TRBJ1-1 . TRBV18 CASSPQGRTEAFF TGTGCCAGCTCACCCCAGGGTCGGACTGAAGCTTTCTTT
once TRBJ1-3 TRBD1 TRBV28 CASSSTTDRANSGNTIYF TGTGCCAGCAGTTCTACAACGGACAGGGCGAACTCTGGAAACACCATATATTTT
. TRBJ2-1 TRBD2 TRBV28 CASSDTLAGGRNEQFF TGTGCCAGCAGTGACACGTTAGCGGGAGGGCGGAATGAGCAGTTCTTC
. TRBJ1-1 TRBD1 TRBV29-1 CSGQRGTGLMNTEAFF TGCAGCGGTCAAAGAGGGACAGGTCTTATGAACACTGAAGCTTTCTTT
. TRBJ2-7 TRBD1 TRBV7-9 CASSFRQGAHPYEQYF TGTGCCAGCAGCTTCCGGCAGGGGGCACACCCCTACGAGCAGTACTTC
. TRBJ1-2 . TRBV9 CASSADIPLTNYGYTF TGTGCCAGCAGCGCGGACATCCCATTAACTAACTATGGCTACACCTTC
. TRBJ2-1 TRBD1 TRBV7-9 CASSGDPQGAYNEQFF TGTGCCAGCAGCGGCGACCCACAGGGGGCATACAATGAGCAGTTCTTC
. TRBJ2-7 TRBD1 TRBV7-9 CASSLEGTEHEQYF TGTGCCAGCAGCTTAGAAGGGACAGAACACGAGCAGTACTTC
. TRBJ2-3 TRBD2 TRBV5-1 CASSLALPRVGTSGRAVIDTQYF TGCGCCAGCAGCTTGGCCTTACCCCGCGTCGGGACTAGCGGGAGGGCCGTGATAGATACGCAGTATTTT
. TRBJ1-1 . TRBV18 CASSPLAEARNTEAFF TGTGCCAGCTCACCCCTCGCGGAAGCCCGGAACACTGAAGCTTTCTTT
. TRBJ2-1 . TRBV6-4 CASSVGTPNEQFF TGTGCCAGCAGTGTCGGGACACCCAATGAGCAGTTCTTC
once TRBJ2-1 . TRBV27 CASRPGVFSYNEQFF TGTGCCAGCAGACCAGGTGTGTTCTCCTACAATGAGCAGTTCTTC
. TRBJ2-3 TRBD2 TRBV6-4 CASSAGTSGTDTQYF TGTGCCAGCAGTGCCGGGACTAGCGGCACAGATACGCAGTATTTT
few TRBJ1-5 . TRBV27 CASSFQGFGDPQHF TGTGCCAGCAGCTTCCAGGGGTTTGGAGATCCCCAGCATTTT
. TRBJ2-7 . TRBV28 CASRNLRTTRYEQYF TGTGCCAGCAGAAACCTCCGGACTACACGCTACGAGCAGTACTTC
. TRBJ1-1 . TRBV29-1 CSVDGVGTEAFF TGCAGCGTTGACGGGGTCGGCACTGAAGCTTTCTTT
. TRBJ2-2 TRBD2 TRBV6-5 CASSIAGGPFGELFF TGTGCCAGCAGTATAGCGGGAGGGCCCTTCGGGGAGCTGTTTTTT
. TRBJ2-1 TRBD2 TRBV19 CASSTSGTRSYNEQFF TGTGCCAGTAGTACCTCCGGGACTAGAAGTTACAATGAGCAGTTCTTC
. TRBJ1-4 TRBD1 TRBV5-5 CASSFNRGTNEKLFF TGTGCCAGCAGCTTCAACAGGGGGACTAATGAAAAACTGTTTTTT
. TRBJ1-2 TRBD1 TRBV20-1 CSASRTGPYGYTF TGCAGTGCTAGTCGGACAGGGCCCTATGGCTACACCTTC
. TRBJ2-3 . TRBV19 CASSIGRGRGQRGSTDTQYF TGTGCCAGTAGTATAGGAAGGGGGCGAGGGCAGCGGGGGAGCACAGATACGCAGTATTTT
. TRBJ2-3 TRBD1 TRBV4-1 CASSQVPGQGIADTQYF TGCGCCAGCAGCCAAGTCCCGGGACAGGGTATTGCAGATACGCAGTATTTT
. TRBJ1-6 . TRBV11-3 CASSFGNSPLHF TGTGCCAGCAGCTTCGGGAATTCACCCCTCCACTTT
. TRBJ2-7 TRBD2 TRBV28 CASRGLGYEQYF TGTGCCAGCAGGGGACTAGGATACGAGCAGTACTTC